Included here is one TCR beta chain sequence, with context. Its specificity is unknown. The donors comprised healthy bone marrow donors. The sample comes from a study of cytomegalovirus exposure and HLA in healthy donors. The PCR ran on 60 Vbeta and 13 Jbeta primers. Profiled with immunoSEQ multiplex PCR; TCRdb holds only in-frame clones, not every one. The table has under 150,000 clones, approximately 80% seen once. General study results and limits: An analysis that was carried out later associated 15,000 to 20,000 TCR beta sequences with HLA alleles at 0.05 false discovery rate. Later analysis indicated greater clonal expansion among HLA-associated TCR beta chains than among equally common other chains. The investigators catalogued 164 TCR beta chains as cytomegalovirus-associated.

Per the germline V gene, CDR1 is GTSNPN and CDR2 is SVGIG (reference sequence). This CDR3 has 13 residues. V trimming: 1 base; J trimming: 2 bases; junction bases outside the gene matches: 1. This clonotype was sampled from a girl aged 2-10 years in good health and CMV-seronegative. This rearrangement joins TRBV30 to TRBJ1-1; TRBD1 agrees at 7 bases. The sequencing input was PBMCs. CDR3 sequence: CAWSGDSNTEAFF. CDR3 coding DNA: TGTGCCTGGAGTGGGGACAGCAACACTGAAGCTTTCTTT. Full variable domain (missing parts from reference TRBV30 and TRBJ1-1): SQTIHQWPATLVQPVGSPLSLECTVEGTSNPNLYWYRQAAGRGLQLLFYSVGIGQISSEVPQNLSASRPQDRQFILSSKKLLLSDSGFYLCAWSGDSNTEAFFGQGTRLTVV.